This TCR beta chain was profiled in a study of blood T cell repertoires in COVID-19. About the study: The origin of the acute and convalescent COVID-19 samples was the United States, Italy and Spain. Sample material is recorded as cDNA or gDNA derived from T cells, B-cell-depleted T cells, or PBMCs.

The germline gives CDR1 LGHNA, CDR2 YSLEER. The CDR3 spans 15 residues. V gave up 0 bases and J gave up 4 bases; unmatched junction bases: 2. Authors' analysis steps: Cell counts per sample came from amplifying reference gene primers. Only in-frame clones appear in the TCRdb table, and some are missing; sequencing was by immunoSEQ multiplex PCR. The V and J calls and clone size come from that table; D and trimming were worked out from the DNA. The sample carries 80,000 or so clones, about 68% recorded once. The specimen sequenced was peripheral blood. The chain has TRBV4-3 and TRBJ2-7, with 11 bases aligning to TRBD2. This clonotype was obtained from a man aged 45 to 65 with active or convalescent COVID-19. The CDR3 coding sequence is TGCGCCAGCAGCCAAGAATCTAGCGGGGGGTACGAGCAGTACTTC. It translates to CASSQESSGGYEQYF.